Below, 7 T cell receptor beta chains from the same sample are listed, as sequenced in a study of cytotoxic CD8 clonotypes in ibrutinib-treated CLL. Sequencing used immunoSEQ multiplex PCR; TCRdb keeps in-frame clones, though not all of them. The repertoire holds fewer than 200,000 clones, with 84% as singletons. The sequences come from PBMCs, collected after 24 months of ibrutinib treatment. Receptor source: a human donor with chronic lymphocytic leukemia.

The chain is built from TRBV28 and TRBJ1-5; the D gene is possibly TRBD1 (6 bases). V was cut by 2 bases and J by 7 bases, with 9 bases left in between. Germline V gives CDR1 MDHEN, CDR2 SYDVKM. The CDR3 contains 13 residues. CDR3 sequence: CASSLRGHQPQHF. The CDR3 DNA follows: TGTGCCAGCAGTTTAAGGGGACACCAGCCCCAGCATTTT.

The sample holds a few counts of this clone. The chain employs TRBV5-1 and TRBJ2-2; a possible D gene is TRBD1 (6 bases). V was trimmed by 6 bases and J by 1 base, leaving 13 bases between them. Germline V CDR1 and CDR2: SGHRS, YFSETQ. The CDR3 loop spans 15 amino acids. The CDR3 sequence is CASTWGPQNTGELFF. The CDR3 DNA reads as TGCGCCAGCACCTGGGGGCCGCAGAACACCGGGGAGCTGTTTTTT.

This chain connects TRBV9 to TRBJ2-7, with D tentatively TRBD1 or TRBD2 (5 bases each). The germline V gene encodes CDR1 SGDLS and CDR2 YYNGEE. The CDR3 runs 14 residues. V was trimmed by 2 bases and J by 3 bases, leaving 12 bases between them. The CDR3 coding sequence is TGTGCCAGCAGCGTCCGGGACGGGTTCTACGAGCAGTACTTC. Protein product: CASSVRDGFYEQYF.

The chain is built from TRBV6-1 and TRBJ2-7; no firm D call. Germline loops: CDR1 MNHNS, CDR2 SASEGT. The CDR3 length is 14 residues. Trimming pared 2 bases from V and 5 bases from J, leaving 13 bases between. CDR3 sequence: CASSETGFLHEQYF. The CDR3 DNA follows: TGTGCCAGCAGTGAAACCGGATTCCTCCACGAGCAGTACTTC.

This chain connects TRBV15 to TRBJ2-2, with 11 bases that match TRBD2. CDR1 and CDR2 (germline): LNHNV, YYDKDF (reference sequence). The V gene end was trimmed by 5 bases and the J gene end by 2 bases; junction bases not matched to a gene: 13. The CDR3 runs to 19 residues. The CDR3 sequence: CATSRLGSGRADNTGELFF. CDR3 nucleotide sequence: TGTGCCACCAGCCGCTTGGGTAGCGGGAGGGCCGACAACACCGGGGAGCTGTTTTTT.

The rearrangement joins TRBV5-1 to TRBJ2-5; D is possibly TRBD1 (6 bases). Germline lookup yields CDR1 SGHRS and CDR2 YFSETQ. The length of the CDR3 is 16 residues. Trimming took off 7 bases at V and 5 bases at J, with 24 bases between the two ends. The CDR3 DNA follows: TGCGCCAGCGACTTAATTCCCAACAGGGCTTGGGAGACCCAGTACTTC. Amino acid sequence: CASDLIPNRAWETQYF.

The chain joins TRBV7-2 to TRBJ2-4; D is unclear. From germline, CDR1 is SGHTA and CDR2 FQGNSA. The CDR3 loop spans 13 amino acids. With 11 bases removed from V and 0 bases from J, the gap between germline ends came to 11 bases. CDR3 DNA: TGTGCCGTGAAACTTCTAGCCAAAAACATTCAGTACTTC. Encoded protein: CAVKLLAKNIQYF. The full variable domain, completed using reference TRBV7-2 and TRBJ2-4, is GAGVSQSPSNKVTEKGKDVELRCDPISGHTALYWYRQSLGQGLEFLIYFQGNSAPDKSGLPSDRFSAERTGGSVSTLTIQRTQQEDSAVYLCAVKLLAKNIQYFGAGTRLSVL.